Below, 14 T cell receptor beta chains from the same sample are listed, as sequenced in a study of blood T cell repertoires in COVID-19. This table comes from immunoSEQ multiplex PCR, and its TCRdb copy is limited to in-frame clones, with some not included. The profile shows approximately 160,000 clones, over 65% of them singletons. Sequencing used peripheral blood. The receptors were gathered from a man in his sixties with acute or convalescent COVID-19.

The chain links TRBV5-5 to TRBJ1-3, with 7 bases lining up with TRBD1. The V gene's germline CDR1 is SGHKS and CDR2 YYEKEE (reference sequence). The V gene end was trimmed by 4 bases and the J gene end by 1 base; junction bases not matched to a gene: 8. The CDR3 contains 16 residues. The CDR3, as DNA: TGTGCCAGCAGCGGTGACAGGGTAGGATCTGGAAACACCATATATTTT. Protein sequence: CASSGDRVGSGNTIYF.

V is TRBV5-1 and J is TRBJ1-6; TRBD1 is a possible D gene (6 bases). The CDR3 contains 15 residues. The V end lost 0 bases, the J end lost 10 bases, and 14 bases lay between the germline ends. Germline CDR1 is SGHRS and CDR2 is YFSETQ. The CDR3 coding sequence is TGCGCCAGCAGCTTGGATGGGGGCAGTGAATCACCCCTCCACTTT. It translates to CASSLDGGSESPLHF.

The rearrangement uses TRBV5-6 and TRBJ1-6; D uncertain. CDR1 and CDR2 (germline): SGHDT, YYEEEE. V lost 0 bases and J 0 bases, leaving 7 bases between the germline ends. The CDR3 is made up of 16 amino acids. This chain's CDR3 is CASSLGQNSYNSPLHF. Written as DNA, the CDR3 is TGTGCCAGCAGCTTGGGGCAGAACTCCTATAATTCACCCCTCCACTTT.

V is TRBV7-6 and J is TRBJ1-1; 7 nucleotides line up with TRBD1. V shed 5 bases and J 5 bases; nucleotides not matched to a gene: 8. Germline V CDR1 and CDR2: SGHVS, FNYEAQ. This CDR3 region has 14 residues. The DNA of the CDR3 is TGTGCCAGCAGCGCTCTAGGGGGCGATACTGAAGCTTTCTTT. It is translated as CASSALGGDTEAFF.

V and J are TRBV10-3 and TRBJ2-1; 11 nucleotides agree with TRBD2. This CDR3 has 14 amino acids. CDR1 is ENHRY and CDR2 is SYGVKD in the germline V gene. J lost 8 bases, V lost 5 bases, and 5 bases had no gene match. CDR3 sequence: CAISLAGGEDEQFF. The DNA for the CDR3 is TGTGCCATCAGTCTAGCGGGGGGAGAGGATGAGCAGTTCTTC.

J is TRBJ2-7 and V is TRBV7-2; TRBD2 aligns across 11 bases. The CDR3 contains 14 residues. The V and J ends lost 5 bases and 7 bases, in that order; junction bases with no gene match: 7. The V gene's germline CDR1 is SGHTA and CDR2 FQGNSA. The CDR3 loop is CASSKLAGGLEQYF. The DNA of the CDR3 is TGTGCCAGCAGCAAGCTAGCGGGGGGCTTGGAGCAGTACTTC. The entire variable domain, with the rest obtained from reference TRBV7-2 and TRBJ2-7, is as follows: GAGVSQSPSNKVTEKGKDVELRCDPISGHTALYWYRQSLGQGLEFLIYFQGNSAPDKSGLPSDRFSAERTGGSVSTLTIQRTQQEDSAVYLCASSKLAGGLEQYFGPGTRLTVT.

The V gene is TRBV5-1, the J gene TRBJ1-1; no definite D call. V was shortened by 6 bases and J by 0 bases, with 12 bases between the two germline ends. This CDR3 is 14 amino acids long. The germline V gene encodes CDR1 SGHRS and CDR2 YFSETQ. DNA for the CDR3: TGCGCCAGCACCCGTGAGTGGTTGAACACTGAAGCTTTCTTT. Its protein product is CASTREWLNTEAFF. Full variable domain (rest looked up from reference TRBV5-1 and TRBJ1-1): KAGVTQTPRYLIKTRGQQVTLSCSPISGHRSVSWYQQTPGQGLQFLFEYFSETQRNKGNFPGRFSGRQFSNSRSEMNVSTLELGDSALYLCASTREWLNTEAFFGQGTRLTVV.

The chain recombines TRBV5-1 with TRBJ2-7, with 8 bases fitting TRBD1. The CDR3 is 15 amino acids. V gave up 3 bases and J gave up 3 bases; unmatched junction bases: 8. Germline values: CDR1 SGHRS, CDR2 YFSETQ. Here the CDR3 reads CASSWGSGQVYEQYF. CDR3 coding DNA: TGCGCCAGCAGCTGGGGATCGGGACAGGTCTACGAGCAGTACTTC.

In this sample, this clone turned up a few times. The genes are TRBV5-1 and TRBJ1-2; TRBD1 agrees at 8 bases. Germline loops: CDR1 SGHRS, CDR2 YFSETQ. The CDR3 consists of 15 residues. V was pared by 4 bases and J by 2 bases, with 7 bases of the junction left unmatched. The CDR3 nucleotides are TGCGCCAGCAGCACGACCGGACAGGGAAACTATGGCTACACCTTC. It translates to CASSTTGQGNYGYTF.

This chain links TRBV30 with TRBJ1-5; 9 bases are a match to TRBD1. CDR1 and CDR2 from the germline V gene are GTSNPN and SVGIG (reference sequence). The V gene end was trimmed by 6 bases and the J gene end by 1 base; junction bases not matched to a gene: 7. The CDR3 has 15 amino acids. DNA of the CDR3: TGTGCCTGTTCCGGACAGGGGAAGAGCAATCAGCCCCAGCATTTT. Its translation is CACSGQGKSNQPQHF.

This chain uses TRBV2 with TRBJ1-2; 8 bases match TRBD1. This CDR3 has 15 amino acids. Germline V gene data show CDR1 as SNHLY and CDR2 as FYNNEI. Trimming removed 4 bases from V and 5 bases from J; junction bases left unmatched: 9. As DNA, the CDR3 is TGTGCCAGCAGTGCGGGGACAGGAGGAAGATATGGCTACACCTTC. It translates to CASSAGTGGRYGYTF.

The CDR3 here is CASSLDTLNTGELFF. The CDR3 nucleotides read TGTGCCAGCAGCTTGGACACACTGAACACCGGGGAGCTGTTTTTT. The chain is built from TRBV11-2 and TRBJ2-2; TRBD1 is a possible D gene (5 bases). Looked up from germline, CDR1 is SGHAT and CDR2 is FQNNGV. This CDR3 comprises 15 residues. Trimming shortened V by 3 bases and J by 1 base, and 9 bases separated the two germline ends.

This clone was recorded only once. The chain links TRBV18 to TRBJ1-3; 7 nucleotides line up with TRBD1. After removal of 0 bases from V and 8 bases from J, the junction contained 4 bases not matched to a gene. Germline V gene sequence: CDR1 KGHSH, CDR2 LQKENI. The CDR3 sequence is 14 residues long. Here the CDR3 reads CASSPPGGADTIYF. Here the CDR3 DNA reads TGTGCCAGCTCACCACCAGGGGGCGCGGACACCATATATTTT.

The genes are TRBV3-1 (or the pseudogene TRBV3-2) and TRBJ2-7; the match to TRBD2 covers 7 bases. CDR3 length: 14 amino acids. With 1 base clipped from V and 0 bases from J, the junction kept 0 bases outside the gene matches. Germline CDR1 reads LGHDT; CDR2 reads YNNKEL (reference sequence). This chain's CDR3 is CASSQGLASYEQYF. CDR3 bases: TGTGCCAGCAGCCAAGGACTAGCCTCCTACGAGCAGTACTTC.